This TCR beta chain was sequenced during a study of CXCR3-negative and CXCR3-positive naive CD8 T cells. UMI-labeled TRB cDNA libraries were prepared by 5' RACE. TCRdb reprocessed the 5' RACE reads and reports one entry per CDR3 protein, with no DNA. Recorded for this sample: tens of thousands of distinct CDR3 sequences. Looked up from germline, CDR1 is MNHNY and CDR2 is SVGAGI (reference sequence). The CDR3 consists of 14 residues. The specimen was memory CD8+ T cells from blood. This receptor was taken from a human donor in good health. Some clones in this sample may be carry-over from other donors' samples. V gene TRBV6-6 combines with J gene TRBJ1-4. Here the CDR3 reads CASLTSTTNEKLFF.